The 13 T cell receptor beta chains below come from one sample, sequenced in a study of shared clonotypes between healthy human individuals. Assay used: immunoSEQ multiplex PCR; TCRdb lists only in-frame clones, some missing. The table shows some 980,000 clones, with around 80% occurring only once. The sample taken for sequencing was memory CD4+ T cells sorted from blood. Noted subset: CD45RA-negative fraction. The receptors were gathered from a man aged 18 to 29 in good health.

The chain has TRBV6-5 and TRBJ2-3; D possibly uses TRBD1 or TRBD2 (5 bases each). Trimming removed 6 bases at V and 1 base at J, with 11 bases between. Germline V gives CDR1 MNHEY, CDR2 SVGAGI. The CDR3 has 14 amino acids. CDR3 nucleotide sequence: TGTGCCAGCAGCCCCTTGGGGGGCACAGATACGCAGTATTTT. The encoded protein is CASSPLGGTDTQYF.

The chain recombines TRBV7-2 with TRBJ1-4, with TRBD1 identical over 7 bases. The V gene's germline CDR1 is SGHTA and CDR2 FQGNSA. The ends lost 8 bases at V and 6 bases at J; junction bases unmatched: 6. The CDR3 length is 13 residues. The DNA of the CDR3 is TGTGCCAGCGGAGTAGGGGGCTATGAAAAACTGTTTTTT. Protein sequence: CASGVGGYEKLFF.

The chain couples TRBV5-1 to TRBJ2-5; D gene ambiguous. Germline V gene sequence: CDR1 SGHRS, CDR2 YFSETQ. Trimming pared 4 bases from V and 6 bases from J, leaving 7 bases between. There are 11 residues in the CDR3. CDR3 loop: CASSDLQTQYF. CDR3 in DNA: TGCGCCAGCAGCGACTTGCAGACCCAGTACTTC.

The chain employs TRBV2 and TRBJ1-1; weak D call: TRBD1 (5 bases). V lost 6 bases to trimming and J lost 0 bases, with 11 bases between them. Germline V gene lookup returns CDR1 SNHLY and CDR2 FYNNEI. The CDR3 loop spans 14 amino acids. The CDR3 DNA reads TGTGCCAGCAGGGCCGGGACGGTGAACACTGAAGCTTTCTTT. Residues: CASRAGTVNTEAFF.

This rearrangement joins TRBV6-1 to TRBJ2-5; 9 bases fit TRBD1. The CDR3 is 14 residues long. Germline V gene lookup returns CDR1 MNHNS and CDR2 SASEGT. Trimming removed 5 bases from V and 3 bases from J; junction bases left unmatched: 4. The CDR3 is CASSYGQGKETQYF. Written as DNA, the CDR3 is TGTGCCAGCAGTTATGGACAGGGGAAAGAGACCCAGTACTTC.

This sequence joins TRBV23-1 and TRBJ1-2, with a possible D match to TRBD1 (5 bases). TRBV23-1 is known as an ORF, though its function is uncertain. The CDR3 covers 16 residues. Between the trimmed V and J ends, which lost 6 bases and 2 bases, there was a span of 19 bases. The chain's CDR3 is CASSPPGQGGNYGYTF. The CDR3 coding sequence is TGCGCCAGCAGCCCCCCGGGCCAGGGAGGGAACTATGGCTACACCTTC.

This chain links TRBV18 with TRBJ2-4; D possibly corresponds to TRBD2 (5 bases). Germline loops: CDR1 KGHSH, CDR2 LQKENI. The CDR3 is 15 residues long. Trimming pared 6 bases from V and 0 bases from J, leaving 12 bases between. The CDR3: CASSHGAVAKNIQYF. CDR3 nucleotide sequence: TGTGCCAGCTCGCACGGAGCGGTAGCCAAAAACATTCAGTACTTC. Complete variable domain (other parts from reference TRBV18 and TRBJ2-4): NAGVMQNPRHLVRRRGQEARLRCSPMKGHSHVYWYRQLPEEGLKFMVYLQKENIIDESGMPKERFSAEFPKEGPSILRIQQVVRGDSAAYFCASSHGAVAKNIQYFGAGTRLSVL.

The table lists this clone with a few counts. The chain joins TRBV5-8 to TRBJ1-4; TRBD1 matches 8 bases. Trimming took 2 bases from V and 0 from J; bases not matched to a gene: 3. Germline-derived CDR1 and CDR2 are SGHTS and YDEGEE. This CDR3 is built from 16 residues. Here the CDR3 DNA reads TGTGCCAGCAGCTTTGGGACAGGAGCAACTAATGAAAAACTGTTTTTT. It translates to CASSFGTGATNEKLFF.

This clone occurred many times. Other DNA sequences from this sample encode an identical CDR3 as well. The genes are TRBV18 and TRBJ2-7, with unresolved D. Deletions cut 1 base from V and 5 bases from J, with 6 bases between. The germline CDR1 and CDR2 sequences are KGHSH and LQKENI. CDR3 length equals 12 residues. As DNA, the CDR3 is TGTGCCAGCTCACCACAGGCCCACGAGCAGTACTTC. It specifies CASSPQAHEQYF.

This chain uses TRBV30 with TRBJ1-1; no firm D call. The CDR3 covers 15 residues. Germline V gene sequence: CDR1 GTSNPN, CDR2 SVGIG (reference sequence). The V gene lost 2 bases and the J gene lost 8 bases, with 21 bases spanning the gap. The CDR3 spells CAWSFPFSQKREAFF. CDR3 DNA: TGTGCCTGGAGTTTTCCCTTCAGCCAGAAAAGGGAAGCTTTCTTT.

V gene TRBV25-1 combines with J gene TRBJ1-5; D is perhaps TRBD1 (6 bases). The CDR3 contains 14 residues. The germline V and J ends were trimmed by 9 bases and 0 bases, with 12 bases remaining between them. Germline V gives CDR1 MGHDK, CDR2 SYGVNS. The chain's CDR3 is CARGGIFSNQPQHF. CDR3 nucleotide sequence: TGTGCCAGAGGGGGAATCTTTAGCAATCAGCCCCAGCATTTT.

This chain uses TRBV15 with TRBJ2-1; 10 bases are shared with TRBD2. The CDR3 has 15 residues. Germline values: CDR1 LNHNV, CDR2 YYDKDF (reference sequence). The V segment lost 0 bases and the J segment 10 bases; nucleotides outside the gene matches: 6. The CDR3 reads CATSRDMLAGAEQFF. DNA for the CDR3: TGTGCCACCAGCAGAGATATGCTAGCGGGAGCAGAGCAGTTCTTC.

This clone was counted ten times or more. This chain joins TRBV29-1 and TRBJ1-1; D might be TRBD1 (5 bases). There are 12 residues in the CDR3. Trimming pared 7 bases from V and 1 base from J, leaving 10 bases between. Germline-derived CDR1 and CDR2 are SQVTM and ANQGSEA. The CDR3 DNA sequence: TGCAGCGCCAGGGTAACGAACACTGAAGCTTTCTTT. This sequence encodes CSARVTNTEAFF.